Listed here is a single TCR beta chain. These data come from a study of follicular helper T cells after annual influenza vaccination. Study-wide background: Some donors were sampled over the 2013-2014, 2014-2015 and 2015-2016 vaccinations.

Subjects lived in the community and lacked influenza vaccine within the prior 6 months. Using immunoSEQ multiplex PCR, the repertoire was profiled, and TCRdb retains in-frame clones only, with some absent. Among about 11,000 clones, 70% to 85% were seen once, and the ten largest hold 0.87%. The CDR3 totals 14 residues. V shed 7 bases, J shed 7 bases, and the junction held 9 bases outside the gene matches. Germline CDR1 reads MNHEY; CDR2 reads SMNVEV (reference sequence). The receptor was isolated from an adult who received the influenza vaccine. The input for sequencing was CXCR5- memory CD4+ T cells sorted from blood, taken 6 weeks after influenza vaccination. The chain carries TRBV27 and TRBJ2-1; TRBD2 agrees at 8 bases. CDR3 nucleotides: TGTGCCAGCACCGCCGAACTAGCGGCGAATGAGCAGTTCTTC. It codes for CASTAELAANEQFF.